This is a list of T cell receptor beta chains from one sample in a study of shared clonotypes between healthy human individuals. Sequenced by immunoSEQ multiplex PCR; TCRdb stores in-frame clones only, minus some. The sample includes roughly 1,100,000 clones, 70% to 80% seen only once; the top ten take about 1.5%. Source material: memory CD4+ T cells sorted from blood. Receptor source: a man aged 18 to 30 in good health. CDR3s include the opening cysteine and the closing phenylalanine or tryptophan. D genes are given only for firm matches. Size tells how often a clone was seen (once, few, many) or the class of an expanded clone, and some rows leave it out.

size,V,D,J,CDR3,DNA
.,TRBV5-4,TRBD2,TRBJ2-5,CASSSRGGVETQYF,TGTGCCAGCAGCTCCCGGGGGGGTGTGGAGACCCAGTACTTC
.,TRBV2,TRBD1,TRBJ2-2,CASSQRTGGPGELFF,TGTGCCAGCAGCCAAAGGACAGGGGGCCCCGGGGAGCTGTTTTTT
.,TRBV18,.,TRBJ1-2,CASSPTGDGYTF,TGTGCCAGCTCACCAACGGGGGACGGCTACACCTTC
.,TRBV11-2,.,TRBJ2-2,CASSLSRERTGELFF,TGTGCCAGCAGCCTCAGCCGGGAGAGGACCGGGGAGCTGTTTTTT
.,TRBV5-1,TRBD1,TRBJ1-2,CASSLGQGVYGYTF,TGCGCCAGCAGCTTAGGACAGGGGGTCTATGGCTACACCTTC
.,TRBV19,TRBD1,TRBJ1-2,CASSFDRGSIGYTF,TGTGCCAGTAGTTTCGACAGGGGAAGTATAGGCTACACCTTC
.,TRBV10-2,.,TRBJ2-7,CASSRFSYEQYF,TGCGCCAGCAGTCGGTTTTCCTACGAGCAGTACTTC
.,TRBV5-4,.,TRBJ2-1,CASSLAGPSYNEQFF,TGTGCCAGCAGCTTGGCGGGTCCCTCCTACAATGAGCAGTTCTTC
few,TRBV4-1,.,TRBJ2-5,CASRGRPNQETQYF,TGCGCCAGCAGGGGGAGGCCTAATCAAGAGACCCAGTACTTC
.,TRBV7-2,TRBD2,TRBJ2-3,CASSLGLAGGASTDTQYF,TGTGCCAGCAGCTTAGGACTAGCGGGGGGTGCTAGCACAGATACGCAGTATTTT
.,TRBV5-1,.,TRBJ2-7,CASSHGLTGEQYF,TGCGCCAGCAGCCACGGACTAACGGGTGAGCAGTACTTC
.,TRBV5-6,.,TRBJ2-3,CASSRRDRVITDTQYF,TGTGCCAGCAGCCGACGAGATCGTGTGATTACAGATACGCAGTATTTT
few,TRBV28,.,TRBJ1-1,CAARWRNTEAFF,TGTGCCGCCCGGTGGAGGAACACTGAAGCTTTCTTT
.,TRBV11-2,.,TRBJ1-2,CASSLDGPVAGYTF,TGTGCCAGCAGCTTAGATGGCCCTGTCGCGGGCTACACCTTC
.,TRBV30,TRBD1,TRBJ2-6,CAWSRGRGANVLTF,TGTGCCTGGAGCAGGGGGCGAGGGGCCAACGTCCTGACTTTC
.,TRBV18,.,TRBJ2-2,CASSPPLNTGELFF,TGTGCCAGCTCACCACCTTTAAACACCGGGGAGCTGTTTTTT
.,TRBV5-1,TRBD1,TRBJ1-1,CASSSDRVNTEAFF,TGCGCCAGCAGCTCGGACAGGGTGAACACTGAAGCTTTCTTT
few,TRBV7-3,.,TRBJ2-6,CASSSPRGGTGANVLTF,TGTGCCAGCAGCTCCCCCCGCGGAGGAACTGGGGCCAACGTCCTGACTTTC
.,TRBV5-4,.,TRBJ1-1,CASSLRQAKQEAFF,TGTGCCAGCAGCTTGAGACAGGCCAAACAAGAAGCTTTCTTT
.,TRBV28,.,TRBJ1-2,CASSVPRYGYTF,TGTGCCAGCAGTGTTCCCCGGTATGGCTACACCTTC
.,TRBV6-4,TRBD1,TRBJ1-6,CASSDQGQGRSPLHF,TGTGCCAGCAGTGATCAGGGACAGGGGCGCTCACCCCTCCACTTT
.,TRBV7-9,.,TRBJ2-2,CASPKGNTNTGELFF,TGTGCCAGCCCTAAAGGGAACACGAACACCGGGGAGCTGTTTTTT
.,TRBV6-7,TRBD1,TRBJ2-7,CASSYANRGNALAAYEQYF,TGTGCCAGCAGTTACGCCAACAGGGGAAATGCTCTTGCAGCCTACGAGCAGTACTTC
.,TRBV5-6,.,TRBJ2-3,CASSVGVLSTDTQYF,TGTGCCAGCAGCGTCGGGGTCCTGAGCACAGATACGCAGTATTTT
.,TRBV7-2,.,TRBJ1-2,CASSPGQSSIGYTF,TGTGCCAGCAGCCCGGGACAATCCTCTATTGGGTACACCTTC
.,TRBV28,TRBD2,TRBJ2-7,CASSKVGGDDEQYF,TGTGCCAGCAGTAAAGTGGGGGGGGACGACGAGCAGTACTTC
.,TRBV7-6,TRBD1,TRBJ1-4,CASSLTGLKNEKLFF,TGTGCCAGCAGCTTGACAGGGTTGAAAAATGAAAAACTGTTTTTT
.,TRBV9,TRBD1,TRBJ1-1,CASSPHTGGAEAFF,TGTGCCAGCAGCCCACACACAGGGGGCGCGGAAGCTTTCTTT
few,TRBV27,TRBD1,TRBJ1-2,CASSWGTGANYGYTF,TGTGCCAGCAGTTGGGGGACAGGAGCTAACTATGGCTACACCTTC
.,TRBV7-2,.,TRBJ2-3,CASSQGARTADTQYF,TGTGCCAGCAGCCAAGGGGCGCGTACGGCAGATACGCAGTATTTT
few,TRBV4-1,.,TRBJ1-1,CASSQDLAKRYRRYTEAFF,TGCGCCAGCAGCCAAGATTTGGCCAAGAGATATCGTAGGTACACTGAAGCTTTCTTT
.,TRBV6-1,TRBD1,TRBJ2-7,CASRPGQESGEQYF,TGTGCCAGCCGACCGGGACAGGAGAGTGGCGAGCAGTACTTC
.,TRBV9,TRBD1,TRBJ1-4,CASSEGQGATNEKLFF,TGTGCCAGCAGCGAGGGACAGGGAGCAACTAATGAAAAACTGTTTTTT
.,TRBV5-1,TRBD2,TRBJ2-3,CASSLEGLAGAVDTQYF,TGCGCCAGCAGCTTGGAGGGTCTAGCGGGAGCGGTGGATACGCAGTATTTT
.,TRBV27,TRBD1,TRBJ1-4,CASSSRQGGYEKLFF,TGTGCCAGCAGTTCTCGACAGGGGGGATATGAAAAACTGTTTTTT
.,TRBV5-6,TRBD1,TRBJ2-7,CASSAGTATYEQYF,TGTGCCAGCAGCGCTGGGACAGCGACATACGAGCAGTACTTC
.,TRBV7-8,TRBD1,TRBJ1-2,CASSPRQGNGYGYTF,TGTGCCAGCAGCCCCCGACAGGGGAACGGCTATGGCTACACCTTC
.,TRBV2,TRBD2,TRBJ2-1,CASSETGGGNNEQFF,TGTGCCAGCAGTGAAACGGGGGGGGGAAACAATGAGCAGTTCTTC
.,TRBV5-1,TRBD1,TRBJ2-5,CASSSHNRGQETQYF,TGCGCCAGCAGCTCGCACAACAGGGGCCAAGAGACCCAGTACTTC
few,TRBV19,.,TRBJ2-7,CASSINRNTYEQYF,TGTGCCAGTAGTATAAACAGAAATACCTACGAGCAGTACTTC
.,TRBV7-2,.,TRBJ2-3,CASSYRDHYTDTQYF,TGTGCCAGCAGCTACCGGGACCACTACACAGATACGCAGTATTTT
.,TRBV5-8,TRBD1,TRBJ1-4,CASSRGQGGTNEKLFF,TGTGCCAGCAGCAGGGGACAGGGGGGAACTAATGAAAAACTGTTTTTT
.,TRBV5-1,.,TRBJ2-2,CASSLARVDTGELFF,TGCGCCAGCAGCTTGGCCAGGGTGGACACCGGGGAGCTGTTTTTT
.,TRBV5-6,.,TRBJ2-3,CASSEGFTDTQYF,TGTGCCAGCAGCGAAGGGTTCACAGATACGCAGTATTTT
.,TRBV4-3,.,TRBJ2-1,CASSHSVRELGNEQFF,TGCGCCAGCAGCCACTCTGTACGGGAGTTGGGCAATGAGCAGTTCTTC
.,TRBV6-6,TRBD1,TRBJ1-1,CAISESGRGRTEAFF,TGTGCCATCAGTGAGTCGGGCAGGGGGCGTACTGAAGCTTTCTTT